This T cell receptor (beta chain) was retrieved from a study of cytomegalovirus exposure and HLA in healthy donors. Study summary: From donors who were HLA-typed, an early data release held 80 million to 85 million unique TCRs. Whole-study results and caveats: For most TCR sequences rarity was the rule, although some public TCRs occurred in many donors.

Details on this clone: The antigen is unknown.

The PCR made use of 60 Vbeta and 13 Jbeta primers. Method: immunoSEQ multiplex PCR; TCRdb's copy keeps in-frame clones and lacks some. The sample consists of tens of thousands of clones, roughly 77% of them appearing once. The CDR3 length is 13 residues. The germline V gene has CDR1 SEHNR and CDR2 FQNEAQ (reference sequence). The ends were cut back, 4 bases at V and 7 bases at J, with 13 bases in the middle. The chain is built from TRBV7-9 and TRBJ1-2; no definite D call. The source of this sequence is a man aged 25-40 years in good health and CMV-seropositive. What was sequenced was PBMCs. DNA of the CDR3: TGTGCCAGCAGCTCTATAAGCCCCTCTGGCTACACCTTC. It translates to CASSSISPSGYTF.